Listed here are 19 T cell receptor beta chains from one sample, sequenced in a study of T cells expressing NK-cell markers (dated by TCRdb to 2019 to 2021). The method behind the library was 5' RACE. Data came from an Illumina HiSeq 2000. TCRdb reprocessed the reads and lists each CDR3 protein sequence as a single entry, with no DNA. The sample table includes a few hundred thousand distinct CDR3 sequences. The ten top clones hold roughly 5.4% of the sample. Sequences were obtained from blood T cells: a sorted CD56 or NKG2C T cell subset, CD4+ or CD8+ T cells, or bulk PBMC T cells (not recorded which). Receptors were obtained from a man aged 18-69 years in good health.

The chain employs TRBV20-1 and TRBJ2-3; TCRdb indicates TRBD1, and absent DNA this call remains unverified. The CDR3 is 15 residues long. In germline, CDR1 is DFQATT, CDR2 SNEGSKA (reference sequence). This CDR3 is CSARGPPGHTDTQYF.

The J gene is TRBJ1-2, the V gene TRBV6-1. Germline V gene sequence: CDR1 MNHNS, CDR2 SASEGT. The CDR3 sequence is 18 residues long. The CDR3 is CASSQKHSHGDGLGGYTF.

The chain links TRBV7-6 to TRBJ2-2; with no DNA, the TCRdb D assignment of TRBD1 cannot be verified. Looked up from germline, CDR1 is SGHVS and CDR2 is FNYEAQ. This CDR3 contains 15 residues. This chain's CDR3 is CASSGQGKGTGELFF. The whole variable domain, filled in from reference TRBV7-6 and TRBJ2-2, reads GAGVSQSPRYKVTKRGQDVALRCDPISGHVSLYWYRQALGQGPEFLTYFNYEAQQDKSGLPNDRFSAERPEGSISTLTIQRTEQRDSAMYRCASSGQGKGTGELFFGEGSRLTVL.

The chain couples TRBV5-5 to TRBJ2-7; TCRdb lists TRBD2, though no DNA is available to test this call. CDR1 SGHKS and CDR2 YYEKEE come from the germline V gene (reference sequence). CDR3 size: 15 residues. CDR3 protein: CASGTRADTYYEQYF.

The CDR3 loop is CASSLGPTTNYGYTF. The V and J genes are TRBV27 and TRBJ1-2. There are 15 residues in the CDR3. Germline CDR1 is MNHEY and CDR2 is SMNVEV (reference sequence).

V gene TRBV6-5 combines with J gene TRBJ2-1; TCRdb lists TRBD2, though no DNA is available to test this call. Germline CDR1 is MNHEY and CDR2 is SVGAGI. The length of the CDR3 is 16 residues. The CDR3 protein is CASSPGAAGGPHEQFF.

J is TRBJ1-2 and V is TRBV6-1; checking the TCRdb D call of TRBD1 is not possible without DNA. The CDR3 is made up of 14 amino acids. CDR1 and CDR2 from the germline V gene are MNHNS and SASEGT. CDR3 in amino acids: CASSGQGVGYGYTF.

The gene calls are TRBV7-6 and TRBJ2-5; TCRdb lists TRBD2, though no DNA is available to test this call. This CDR3 spans 14 amino acids. Germline V gene sequence: CDR1 SGHVS, CDR2 FNYEAQ. The CDR3 protein is CASSLARGGLEQYF.

The chain employs TRBV12-3 or TRBV12-4 and TRBJ1-2. The CDR3 length is 13 residues. CDR3 sequence reads: CASSPNKAFGYTF.

This chain links TRBV5-4 with TRBJ2-3; TCRdb picks TRBD1, but there is no DNA to check that call. Germline V CDR1 and CDR2: SGHNT, YYREEE (reference sequence). This CDR3 region has 15 residues. The chain's CDR3 is CASRPDRQGTDTQYF.

V is TRBV12-3 or TRBV12-4 and J is TRBJ2-1. The CDR3 consists of 12 residues. The CDR3 region is CASAKLYNEQFF.

The chain is built from TRBV30 and TRBJ2-3; TCRdb gives TRBD1 as the D gene, but with no DNA this cannot be confirmed. CDR1 is GTSNPN and CDR2 is SVGIG in the germline V gene (reference sequence). This CDR3 is built from 15 residues. CDR3 in amino acids: CAWIPGTGAQDTQYF.

V gene TRBV3-1 combines with J gene TRBJ1-1. Per germline, CDR1 LGHDT and CDR2 YNNKEL (reference sequence). This CDR3 contains 14 residues. This CDR3 reads CASSSLGEDTEAFF.

This chain uses TRBV7-9 with TRBJ1-3; with no DNA, the TCRdb D assignment of TRBD1 cannot be verified. Per the germline V gene, CDR1 is SEHNR and CDR2 is FQNEAQ (reference sequence). The CDR3 contains 15 residues. The CDR3 sequence: CASSLVGTSGNTIYF.

This chain joins TRBV12-3 or TRBV12-4 and TRBJ2-3; without DNA, the TCRdb call of TRBD2 cannot be checked. The CDR3 spans 18 residues. CDR3 in amino acids: CASSWALGRGLRTDTQYF.

This rearrangement joins TRBV5-1 to TRBJ2-7; as DNA is missing, the TRBD2 call by TCRdb cannot be tested. CDR3 length: 15 amino acids. The germline V gene encodes CDR1 SGHRS and CDR2 YFSETQ. CDR3 protein: CASRSLPFRGDEQYF.

The chain uses TRBV20-1 and TRBJ2-3; as DNA is missing, the TRBD2 call by TCRdb cannot be tested. This CDR3 is 15 amino acids long. The V gene's germline CDR1 is DFQATT and CDR2 SNEGSKA (reference sequence). CDR3 residues: CSATSGGPKGDTQYF.

The rearrangement uses TRBV18 and TRBJ1-1; the D gene TCRdb calls, TRBD1, cannot be checked with no DNA. Germline CDR1 KGHSH, CDR2 LQKENI. CDR3 length equals 16 residues. CDR3 protein: CASSGRQGPKYTEAFF.

This chain uses TRBV29-1 with TRBJ2-7; TCRdb gives TRBD1 as the D gene, but with no DNA this cannot be confirmed. The CDR3 extends over 15 amino acids. Germline loops: CDR1 SQVTM, CDR2 ANQGSEA. CDR3 sequence reads: CSVDQGRASNNEQYF.